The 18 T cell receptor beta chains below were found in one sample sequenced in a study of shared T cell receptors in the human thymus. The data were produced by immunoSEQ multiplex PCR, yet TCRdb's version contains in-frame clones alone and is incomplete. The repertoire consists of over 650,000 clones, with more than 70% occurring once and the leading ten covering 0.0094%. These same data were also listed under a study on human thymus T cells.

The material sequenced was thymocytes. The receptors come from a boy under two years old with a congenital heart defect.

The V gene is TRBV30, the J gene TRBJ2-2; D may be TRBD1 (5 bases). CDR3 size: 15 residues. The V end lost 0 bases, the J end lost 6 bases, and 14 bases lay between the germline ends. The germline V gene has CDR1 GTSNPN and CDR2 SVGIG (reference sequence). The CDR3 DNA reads TGTGCCTGGAGTGTATGGCAGGGAAACCCCGGGGAGCTGTTTTTT. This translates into CAWSVWQGNPGELFF.

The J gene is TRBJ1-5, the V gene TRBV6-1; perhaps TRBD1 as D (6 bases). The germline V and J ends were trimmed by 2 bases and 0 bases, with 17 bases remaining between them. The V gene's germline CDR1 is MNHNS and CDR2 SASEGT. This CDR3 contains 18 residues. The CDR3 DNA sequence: TGTGCCAGCAGTGAACCCCCCCGGACAGCCTATAGCAATCAGCCCCAGCATTTT. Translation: CASSEPPRTAYSNQPQHF.

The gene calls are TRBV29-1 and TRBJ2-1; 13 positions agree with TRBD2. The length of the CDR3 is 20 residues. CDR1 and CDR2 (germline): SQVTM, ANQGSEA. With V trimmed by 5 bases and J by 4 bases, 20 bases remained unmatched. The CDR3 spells CSVFCPPGLAGSRGYNEQFF. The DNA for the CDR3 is TGCAGCGTTTTTTGCCCCCCGGGACTAGCGGGATCGCGCGGTTACAATGAGCAGTTCTTC.

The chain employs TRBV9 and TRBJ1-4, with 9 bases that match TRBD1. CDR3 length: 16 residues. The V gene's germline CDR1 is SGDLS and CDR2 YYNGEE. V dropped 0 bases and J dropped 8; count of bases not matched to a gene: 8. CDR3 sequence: CASSVDLGQGSEKLFF. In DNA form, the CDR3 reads TGTGCCAGCAGCGTAGACCTGGGACAGGGATCCGAAAAACTGTTTTTT.

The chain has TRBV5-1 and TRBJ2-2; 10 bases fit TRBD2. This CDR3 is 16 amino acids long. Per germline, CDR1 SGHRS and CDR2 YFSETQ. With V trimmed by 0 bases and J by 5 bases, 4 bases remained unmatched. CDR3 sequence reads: CASSLVGSGGTGELFF. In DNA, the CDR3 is TGCGCCAGCAGCTTGGTCGGTAGCGGGGGGACCGGGGAGCTGTTTTTT.

CDR3 DNA sequence: TGTGCCAGCAGCCGCCAGGGATTCAGTCAGCCCCAGCATTTT. This encodes CASSRQGFSQPQHF. The chain links TRBV9 to TRBJ1-5; a weak D match, TRBD1 (5 bases). Trimming left V 4 bases short and J 6 bases short, with 14 bases between. This CDR3 is built from 14 residues. Germline V gene data show CDR1 as SGDLS and CDR2 as YYNGEE.

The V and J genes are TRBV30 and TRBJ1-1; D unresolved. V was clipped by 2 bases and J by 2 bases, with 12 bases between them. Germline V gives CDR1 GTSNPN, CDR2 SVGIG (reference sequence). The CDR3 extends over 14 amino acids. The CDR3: CAWSRPPGNTEAFF. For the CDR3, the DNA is TGTGCCTGGAGTCGTCCCCCAGGAAACACTGAAGCTTTCTTT.

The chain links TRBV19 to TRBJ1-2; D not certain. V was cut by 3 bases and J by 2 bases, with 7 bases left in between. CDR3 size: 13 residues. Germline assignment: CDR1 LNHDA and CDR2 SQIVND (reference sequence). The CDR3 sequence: CASSIRRNYGYTF. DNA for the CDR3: TGTGCCAGTAGTATCCGCAGGAACTATGGCTACACCTTC.

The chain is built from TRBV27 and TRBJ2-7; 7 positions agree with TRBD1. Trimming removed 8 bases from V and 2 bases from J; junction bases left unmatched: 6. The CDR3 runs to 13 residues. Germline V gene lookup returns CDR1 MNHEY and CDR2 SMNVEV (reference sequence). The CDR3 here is CASGAGGTYEQYF. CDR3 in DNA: TGTGCCAGCGGCGCAGGGGGTACCTACGAGCAGTACTTC.

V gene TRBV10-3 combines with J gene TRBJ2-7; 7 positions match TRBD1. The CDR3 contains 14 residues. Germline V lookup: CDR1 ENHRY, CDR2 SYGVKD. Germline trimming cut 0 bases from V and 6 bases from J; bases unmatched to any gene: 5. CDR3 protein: CAISESFTGAEQYF. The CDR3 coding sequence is TGTGCCATCAGTGAGTCTTTCACAGGGGCCGAGCAGTACTTC.

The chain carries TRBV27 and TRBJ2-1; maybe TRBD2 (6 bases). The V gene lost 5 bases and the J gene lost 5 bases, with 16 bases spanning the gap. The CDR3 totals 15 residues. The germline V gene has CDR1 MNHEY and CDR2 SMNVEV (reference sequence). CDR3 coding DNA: TGTGCCAGCAGTCCTCGGGCAGGCGGGAACAATGAGCAGTTCTTC. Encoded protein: CASSPRAGGNNEQFF.

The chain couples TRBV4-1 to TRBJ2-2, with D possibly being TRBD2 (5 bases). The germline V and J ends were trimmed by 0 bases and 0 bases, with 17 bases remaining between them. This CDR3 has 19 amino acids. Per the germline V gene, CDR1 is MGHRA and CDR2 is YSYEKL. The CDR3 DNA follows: TGCGCCAGCAGCCAAGATCGAGAGAGGGTCGAAACGAACACCGGGGAGCTGTTTTTT. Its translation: CASSQDRERVETNTGELFF.

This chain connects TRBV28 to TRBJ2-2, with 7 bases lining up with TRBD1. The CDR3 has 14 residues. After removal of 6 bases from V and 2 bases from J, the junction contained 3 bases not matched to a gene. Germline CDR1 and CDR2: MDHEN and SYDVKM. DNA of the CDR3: TGTGCCAGCAGCGGGACAGAAAACACCGGGGAGCTGTTTTTT. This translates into CASSGTENTGELFF.

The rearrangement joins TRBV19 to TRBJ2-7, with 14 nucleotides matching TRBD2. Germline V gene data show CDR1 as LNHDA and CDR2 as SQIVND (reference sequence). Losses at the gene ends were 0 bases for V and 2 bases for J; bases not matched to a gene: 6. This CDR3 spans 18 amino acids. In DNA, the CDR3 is TGTGCCAGTAGTATAGATGCCCGACTAGCGGGAGGGCCCTACGAGCAGTACTTC. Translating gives CASSIDARLAGGPYEQYF.

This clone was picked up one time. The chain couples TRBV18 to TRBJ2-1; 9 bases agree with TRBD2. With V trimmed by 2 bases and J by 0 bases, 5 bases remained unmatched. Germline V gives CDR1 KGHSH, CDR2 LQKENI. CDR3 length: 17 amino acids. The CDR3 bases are TGTGCCAGCTCACCAAAGGGCGGGAGGGCCTCCTACAATGAGCAGTTCTTC. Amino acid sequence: CASSPKGGRASYNEQFF.

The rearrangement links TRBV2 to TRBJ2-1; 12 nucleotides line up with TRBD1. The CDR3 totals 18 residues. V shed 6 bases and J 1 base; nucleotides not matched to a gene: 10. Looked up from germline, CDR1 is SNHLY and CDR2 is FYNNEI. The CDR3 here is CASREPGQGARSYNEQFF. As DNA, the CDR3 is TGTGCCAGCAGAGAACCGGGACAGGGGGCGCGGTCCTACAATGAGCAGTTCTTC.

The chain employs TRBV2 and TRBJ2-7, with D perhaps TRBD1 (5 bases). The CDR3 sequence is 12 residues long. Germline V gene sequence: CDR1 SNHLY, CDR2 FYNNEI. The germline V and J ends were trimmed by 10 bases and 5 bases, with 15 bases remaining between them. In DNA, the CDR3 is TGTGCCACCAGCCCCGCAGGGAACGAGCAGTACTTC. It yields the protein CATSPAGNEQYF.

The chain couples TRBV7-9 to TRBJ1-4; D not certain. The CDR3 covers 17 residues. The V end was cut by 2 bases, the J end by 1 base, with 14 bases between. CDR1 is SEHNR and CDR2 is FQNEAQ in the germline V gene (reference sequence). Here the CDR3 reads CASSLTTLGGTNEKLFF. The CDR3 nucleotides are TGTGCCAGCAGCTTAACGACTTTGGGAGGAACTAATGAAAAACTGTTTTTT.